Presented here are 28 T cell receptor beta chains from one specimen sequenced in a study of blood T cell repertoires in COVID-19. Sequencing was performed with immunoSEQ multiplex PCR; in TCRdb, only in-frame clones are kept and a portion is missing. The sample records under 250,000 clones, 65% to 85% being singletons. The specimen sequenced was peripheral blood. Every receptor here comes from a man between 50 and 59 years old with active or convalescent COVID-19.

The chain combines TRBV5-6 with TRBJ1-3; possible D gene TRBD1, 5 bases. The CDR3 has 14 amino acids. Germline V lookup: CDR1 SGHDT, CDR2 YYEEEE. V dropped 3 bases and J dropped 0 bases, with 7 bases sitting between them. DNA of the CDR3: TGTGCCAGCAGCTGGGGCCTCTCTGGAAACACCATATATTTT. Its protein product is CASSWGLSGNTIYF.

The chain couples TRBV6-5 to TRBJ2-7; D perhaps matches TRBD1 (5 bases). Trimming took 7 bases from V and 2 from J, leaving 9 bases between them. The CDR3 has 12 amino acids. The germline V gene encodes CDR1 MNHEY and CDR2 SVGAGI. The CDR3 is CASMSRAYEQYF. CDR3 nucleotides: TGTGCCAGCATGAGCAGGGCCTACGAGCAGTACTTC.

The chain couples TRBV9 to TRBJ1-2; D perhaps matches TRBD1 (5 bases). Trimming took off 3 bases at V and 0 bases at J, with 9 bases between the two ends. The CDR3 has 14 residues. Germline V CDR1 and CDR2: SGDLS, YYNGEE. For the CDR3, the DNA is TGTGCCAGCAGCGGCAGGACATCTAACTATGGCTACACCTTC. Translating gives CASSGRTSNYGYTF.

V usage is TRBV13 and J usage is TRBJ2-3, with TRBD1 as a possible D gene (5 bases). The V gene's germline CDR1 is PRHDT and CDR2 FYEKMQ (reference sequence). CDR3 length equals 13 residues. V was shortened by 5 bases and J by 0 bases, with 6 bases between the two germline ends. DNA of the CDR3: TGTGCCAGCAGCGGACACAGCACAGATACGCAGTATTTT. Protein sequence: CASSGHSTDTQYF.

V and J are TRBV30 and TRBJ1-6, with D perhaps matching TRBD1 (6 bases). The CDR3 covers 13 residues. V lost 6 bases and J 4 bases, leaving 10 bases between the germline ends. Germline values: CDR1 GTSNPN, CDR2 SVGIG (reference sequence). This CDR3 is CACSGQYNSPLHF. CDR3 sequence (DNA): TGTGCCTGTTCCGGACAGTATAATTCACCCCTCCACTTT.

This clone came up a few times. The chain links TRBV19 to TRBJ1-4; D is unclear. The CDR3 is 13 residues long. Trimming pared 4 bases from V and 5 bases from J, leaving 8 bases between. From germline, CDR1 is LNHDA and CDR2 SQIVND (reference sequence). The DNA of the CDR3 is TGTGCCAGTAGTACGCCCCGGAATGAAAAACTGTTTTTT. This gives the protein CASSTPRNEKLFF.

The rearrangement uses TRBV4-1 and TRBJ2-1; TRBD2 is a possible D gene (6 bases). Looked up from germline, CDR1 is MGHRA and CDR2 is YSYEKL. The germline V and J ends were trimmed by 0 bases and 4 bases, with 13 bases remaining between them. This CDR3 is built from 16 residues. The CDR3 loop reads CASSQELVAAYNEQFF. The CDR3 bases are TGCGCCAGCAGCCAAGAACTGGTAGCGGCGTACAATGAGCAGTTCTTC.

This clone was found once. The gene calls are TRBV4-1 and TRBJ1-1; 7 bases fit TRBD1. The CDR3 consists of 18 residues. Germline V gives CDR1 MGHRA, CDR2 YSYEKL. V shed 0 bases, J shed 0 bases, and the junction held 10 bases outside the gene matches. The CDR3 spells CASSQDREGGLMNTEAFF. CDR3 in DNA: TGCGCCAGCAGCCAAGATCGAGAAGGGGGCCTCATGAACACTGAAGCTTTCTTT.

The chain joins TRBV5-6 to TRBJ1-3, with 7 positions matching TRBD1. The V segment lost 2 bases and the J segment 3 bases; nucleotides outside the gene matches: 2. The germline V gene has CDR1 SGHDT and CDR2 YYEEEE. This CDR3 comprises 14 residues. DNA of the CDR3: TGTGCCAGCAGCTTACAGGGGAGTGGAAACACCATATATTTT. Residues: CASSLQGSGNTIYF.

This clone was observed once. The CDR3 DNA reads as TGTGCCTGGAGTCGGGACAGTCCCTATTCCCTAAAGCATTTT. This sequence encodes CAWSRDSPYSLKHF. The chain carries TRBV30 and TRBJ1-5; TRBD1 matches at 7 bases. The germline V gene encodes CDR1 GTSNPN and CDR2 SVGIG (reference sequence). Germline trimming cut 2 bases from V and 14 bases from J; bases unmatched to any gene: 15. The CDR3 covers 14 residues.

The gene calls are TRBV27 and TRBJ2-7, with TRBD2 matching over 10 bases. Germline V gene data show CDR1 as MNHEY and CDR2 as SMNVEV (reference sequence). The V and J ends lost 6 bases and 0 bases, in that order; junction bases with no gene match: 8. The CDR3 sequence is 16 residues long. The CDR3, as DNA: TGTGCCAGCAGATTTCCCCCTAGCGGGGGCTCCTACGAGCAGTACTTC. This codes for CASRFPPSGGSYEQYF.

The chain carries TRBV7-2 and TRBJ2-5, with D tentatively TRBD2 (5 bases). Germline loops: CDR1 SGHTA, CDR2 FQGNSA. This CDR3 comprises 15 residues. The V end was cut by 1 base, the J end by 1 base, with 10 bases between. CDR3 nucleotide sequence: TGTGCCAGCAGCTTAGGGTCAGCGGCCCAAGAGACCCAGTACTTC. As protein: CASSLGSAAQETQYF.

The gene calls are TRBV7-9 and TRBJ2-2; no clear D. The germline V and J ends were trimmed by 6 bases and 2 bases, with 4 bases remaining between them. There are 12 residues in the CDR3. Germline values: CDR1 SEHNR, CDR2 FQNEAQ (reference sequence). The CDR3 DNA follows: TGTGCCAGCAGTTATAACACCGGGGAGCTGTTTTTT. Protein sequence: CASSYNTGELFF.

This clone was observed a few times. The sample holds other DNA sequences that translate to the same CDR3. The V call is TRBV6-2 or TRBV6-3, the J call TRBJ1-1; no clear D gene. This CDR3 region has 12 residues. Germline V lookup: CDR1 MNHEY, CDR2 SVGEGT. Trimming removed 0 bases at V and 5 bases at J, with 4 bases between. The CDR3 DNA follows: TGTGCCAGCAGTTACTCGCTAACTGAAGCTTTCTTT. Translating it yields CASSYSLTEAFF.

This sequence joins TRBV18 and TRBJ1-1; maybe TRBD1 (6 bases). The V end was cut by 2 bases, the J end by 1 base, with 8 bases between. The CDR3 is made up of 14 amino acids. Germline CDR1 reads KGHSH; CDR2 reads LQKENI. The CDR3 loop reads CASSPAGANTEAFF. In nucleotides, the CDR3 is TGTGCCAGCTCACCAGCGGGGGCGAACACTGAAGCTTTCTTT.

The chain uses TRBV2 and TRBJ2-7; 12 bases agree with TRBD2. J lost 6 bases, V lost 5 bases, and 5 bases had no gene match. CDR1 SNHLY and CDR2 FYNNEI come from the germline V gene. This CDR3 is built from 14 residues. CDR3: CASSPPGLAGEQYF. In nucleotides, the CDR3 is TGTGCCAGCAGTCCCCCGGGACTAGCGGGCGAGCAGTACTTC. Drawing the rest from reference TRBV2 and TRBJ2-7, the complete variable domain is EPEVTQTPSHQVTQMGQEVILRCVPISNHLYFYWYRQILGQKVEFLVSFYNNEISEKSEIFDDQFSVERPDGSNFTLKIRSTKLEDSAMYFCASSPPGLAGEQYFGPGTRLTVT.

This chain connects TRBV2 to TRBJ1-6, with D tentatively TRBD1 (5 bases). CDR1 SNHLY and CDR2 FYNNEI come from the germline V gene. Trimming pared 7 bases from V and 9 bases from J, leaving 16 bases between. The CDR3 sequence is 14 residues long. The CDR3: CASTPRRGSSPLHF. CDR3 bases: TGTGCCAGCACCCCGAGGAGGGGTAGTTCACCCCTCCACTTT.

The chain recombines TRBV14 with TRBJ1-1; TRBD1 is a possible D gene (5 bases). Between the trimmed V and J ends, which lost 10 bases and 5 bases, there was a span of 17 bases. There are 13 residues in the CDR3. Germline V gene lookup returns CDR1 SGHDN and CDR2 FVKESK. CDR3: CANTKGLVTEAFF. The CDR3 DNA is TGTGCCAACACCAAGGGGCTCGTGACTGAAGCTTTCTTT.

The chain uses TRBV5-1 and TRBJ2-1; 9 bases are a match to TRBD2. There are 15 residues in the CDR3. V shed 0 bases and J 4 bases; nucleotides not matched to a gene: 2. The germline CDR1 and CDR2 sequences are SGHRS and YFSETQ. The CDR3 reads CASSLATSGYNEQFF. CDR3 nucleotides: TGCGCCAGCAGCTTGGCAACTAGCGGGTACAATGAGCAGTTCTTC.

The chain links TRBV2 to TRBJ1-1; unclear D gene. Germline-derived CDR1 and CDR2 are SNHLY and FYNNEI. The CDR3 length is 12 residues. Deletions cut 3 bases from V and 10 bases from J, with 12 bases between. The CDR3 nucleotides are TGTGCCAGCAGTGAGTTAGGTCAGCGAGCTTTCTTT. The encoded protein is CASSELGQRAFF.

V and J are TRBV19 and TRBJ2-5; TRBD2 matches at 12 bases. The CDR3 spans 18 residues. CDR1 and CDR2 from the germline V gene are LNHDA and SQIVND (reference sequence). V shed 0 bases and J 5 bases; nucleotides not matched to a gene: 10. CDR3 amino acids: CASSIDLGLAGRAETQYF. The CDR3 DNA reads as TGTGCCAGTAGTATAGATTTGGGACTAGCGGGCCGGGCGGAGACCCAGTACTTC.

This clone has just one count. The chain joins TRBV20-1 to TRBJ2-5, with D unclear. The length of the CDR3 is 11 residues. Germline values: CDR1 DFQATT, CDR2 SNEGSKA (reference sequence). Trimming left V 7 bases short and J 5 bases short, with 11 bases between. The CDR3 here is CSVAARETQYF. The CDR3, as DNA: TGCAGTGTGGCGGCGCGGGAGACCCAGTACTTC.

This sequence joins TRBV5-1 and TRBJ2-5, with TRBD2 identical over 10 bases. J was trimmed by 2 bases and V by 2 bases; bases with no gene match: 3. The CDR3 is made up of 15 amino acids. CDR1 SGHRS and CDR2 YFSETQ come from the germline V gene. CDR3 region: CASSFSSGSQETQYF. CDR3 in DNA: TGCGCCAGCAGCTTTTCTAGCGGGAGTCAAGAGACCCAGTACTTC.

V is TRBV18 and J is TRBJ2-3; TRBD2 aligns across 7 bases. V shed 3 bases and J 0 bases; nucleotides not matched to a gene: 3. This CDR3 contains 15 residues. From germline, CDR1 is KGHSH and CDR2 LQKENI. CDR3 amino acids: CASSPREKSTDTQYF. The DNA of the CDR3 is TGTGCCAGCTCACCGCGGGAGAAGAGCACAGATACGCAGTATTTT.

This chain uses TRBV7-9 with TRBJ2-1; D possibly corresponds to TRBD2 (6 bases). V lost 3 bases, J lost 9 bases, and 12 bases lay in between. This CDR3 spans 13 amino acids. Germline CDR1 reads SEHNR; CDR2 reads FQNEAQ (reference sequence). The CDR3 region has the DNA TGTGCCAGCAGCTTGATGGGGGAGGCTGAGCAGTTCTTC. This encodes CASSLMGEAEQFF.

The chain employs TRBV9 and TRBJ2-3, with 8 bases fitting TRBD2. Trimming at V came to 3 bases and at J to 0 bases, leaving 3 bases not matched to a gene. The CDR3 is made up of 15 amino acids. Germline CDR1 and CDR2: SGDLS and YYNGEE. Here the CDR3 DNA reads TGTGCCAGCAGCGCCTCTAGCGGGAGCACAGATACGCAGTATTTT. This gives the protein CASSASSGSTDTQYF.

The chain has TRBV27 and TRBJ1-2; TRBD1 matches 11 bases. Germline CDR1 is MNHEY and CDR2 is SMNVEV (reference sequence). The CDR3 spans 15 residues. V lost 6 bases to trimming and J lost 7 bases; unmatched junction nucleotides: 10. The CDR3 sequence is CASSRRDRGLIGYTF. CDR3 bases: TGTGCCAGCAGCCGACGGGACAGGGGGTTGATTGGCTACACCTTC.

V usage is TRBV5-1 and J usage is TRBJ1-5; D perhaps matches TRBD1 (5 bases). V lost 0 bases and J lost 3, with 16 bases in between. This CDR3 is 17 amino acids long. Germline-derived CDR1 and CDR2 are SGHRS and YFSETQ. The CDR3 sequence is CASSLDGGYGSNQPQHF. Here the CDR3 DNA reads TGCGCCAGCAGCTTGGATGGGGGGTACGGCTCCAATCAGCCCCAGCATTTT.